These 6 T cell receptor beta chains share one sample of origin, sequenced in a study of OX40 agonist ivuxolimab in advanced cancers. This table comes from immunoSEQ multiplex PCR, and its TCRdb copy is limited to in-frame clones, with some not included. Of about 17,000 clones in the sample, approximately 73% are singletons; the top ten hold approximately 26%. This sample comprised CD4+ or CD8+ T cells sorted from blood, obtained in a trial of the OX40 agonist ivuxolimab. These receptors all come from an adult with an advanced solid tumor such as melanoma, head and neck, liver or kidney cancer.

The CDR3 reads CASSEVSGLGQPQHF. Here the CDR3 DNA reads TGTGCCAGCAGTGAAGTGTCGGGACTAGGTCAGCCCCAGCATTTT. This chain uses TRBV2 with TRBJ1-5; D is possibly TRBD1 (5 bases). The CDR3 has 15 residues. Germline V gene lookup returns CDR1 SNHLY and CDR2 FYNNEI. V was trimmed by 1 base and J by 6 bases, leaving 13 bases between them. Supplemented by reference TRBV2 and TRBJ1-5, the full variable domain reads EPEVTQTPSHQVTQMGQEVILRCVPISNHLYFYWYRQILGQKVEFLVSFYNNEISEKSEIFDDQFSVERPDGSNFTLKIRSTKLEDSAMYFCASSEVSGLGQPQHFGDGTRLSIL.

The chain employs TRBV7-9 and TRBJ2-1; TRBD2 matches at 10 bases. Per germline, CDR1 SEHNR and CDR2 FQNEAQ (reference sequence). This CDR3 has 17 amino acids. The V gene end was trimmed by 11 bases and the J gene end by 8 bases; junction bases not matched to a gene: 21. The CDR3: CAGETGGIGLAAHEQFF. In DNA form, the CDR3 reads TGTGCCGGCGAAACGGGGGGAATCGGACTAGCGGCACATGAGCAGTTCTTC.

The V gene is TRBV6-5, the J gene TRBJ2-7; no clear D. CDR3 length: 15 residues. Germline loops: CDR1 MNHEY, CDR2 SVGAGI. V lost 6 bases and J 3 bases, leaving 18 bases between the germline ends. The CDR3 region is CASSSRRRMNYEQYF. As DNA, the CDR3 is TGTGCCAGCAGCTCCCGACGCAGGATGAACTACGAGCAGTACTTC.

The gene calls are TRBV6-1 and TRBJ1-3; D is unclear. The CDR3 is 14 residues long. Germline V CDR1 and CDR2: MNHNS, SASEGT. Trimming removed 7 bases at V and 0 bases at J, with 10 bases between. The CDR3 loop is CASTDGASGNTIYF. As DNA, the CDR3 is TGTGCCAGCACGGACGGAGCCTCTGGAAACACCATATATTTT.

The CDR3 spells CASSKGGTRVDNEQFF. CDR3 in DNA: TGCGCCAGCAGCAAAGGGGGGACTAGGGTCGACAATGAGCAGTTCTTC. The rearrangement uses TRBV4-3 and TRBJ2-1; TRBD2 agrees at 8 bases. Unmatched junction bases numbered 11, after V lost 5 bases and J lost 5 bases. This CDR3 spans 16 amino acids. Germline CDR1 LGHNA, CDR2 YSLEER.

This chain uses TRBV25-1 with TRBJ2-7; D may correspond to TRBD1 or TRBD2 (5 bases each). V was pared by 1 base and J by 5 bases, with 21 bases between. The CDR3 runs to 17 residues. The germline V gene has CDR1 MGHDK and CDR2 SYGVNS. Here the CDR3 DNA reads TGTGCCAGCAGTGAATGGTACCGCGAGGGAAGGGACCACGAGCAGTACTTC. Translation gives CASSEWYREGRDHEQYF.